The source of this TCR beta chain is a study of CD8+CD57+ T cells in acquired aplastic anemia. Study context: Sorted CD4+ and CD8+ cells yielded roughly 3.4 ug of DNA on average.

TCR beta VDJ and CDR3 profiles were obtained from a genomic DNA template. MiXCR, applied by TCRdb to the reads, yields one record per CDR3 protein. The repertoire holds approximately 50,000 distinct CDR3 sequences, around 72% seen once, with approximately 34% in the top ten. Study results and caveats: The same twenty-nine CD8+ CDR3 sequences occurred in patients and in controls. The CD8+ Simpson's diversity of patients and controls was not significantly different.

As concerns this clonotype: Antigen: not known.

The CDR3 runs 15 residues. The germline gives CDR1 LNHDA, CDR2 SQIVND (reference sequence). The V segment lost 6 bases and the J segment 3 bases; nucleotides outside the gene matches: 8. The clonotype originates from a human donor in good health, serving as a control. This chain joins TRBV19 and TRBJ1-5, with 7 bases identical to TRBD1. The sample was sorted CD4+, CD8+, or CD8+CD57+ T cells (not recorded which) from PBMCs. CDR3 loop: CASRSQGGSNQPQHF. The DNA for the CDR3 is TGTGCCAGTAGATCCCAGGGGGGCTCCAATCAGCCCCAGCATTTT.